The present T cell receptor (beta chain) was sequenced within a study of OX40 agonist ivuxolimab in advanced cancers. In the study overall: Of the patients, three showed partial responses, one with hepatocellular carcinoma and two with cutaneous melanoma.

Assay: immunoSEQ multiplex PCR; the TCRdb copy retains only in-frame clones and omits some. Among around 72,000 clones, about 91% were seen once, and the ten largest hold more than 2.5%. The CDR3 spans 14 residues. V was pared by 7 bases and J by 8 bases, with 12 bases of the junction left unmatched. Germline V CDR1 and CDR2: MNHEY, SVGAGI. This clone is termed medium-sized. This chain connects TRBV6-5 to TRBJ1-2, with 8 bases fitting TRBD1. This receptor was obtained from an adult with an advanced solid tumor such as melanoma, head and neck, liver or kidney cancer. This specimen consisted of CD4+ or CD8+ T cells sorted from blood, obtained in a trial of the OX40 agonist ivuxolimab. CDR3 coding DNA: TGTGCCAGCACCATACCCGGACAGGGTAAGGGCTACACCTTC. This sequence encodes CASTIPGQGKGYTF.